This note documents a single TCR beta chain sequence. Antigen specificity is unknown. TRB cDNA libraries were made by UMI-labeled 5' RACE. From its re-call of the 5' RACE reads, TCRdb lists each CDR3 protein once, without DNA. The listing contains approximately 5,000 distinct CDR3 sequences. Germline CDR1 is LNHDA and CDR2 is SQIVND (reference sequence). The CDR3 consists of 15 residues. The data belong to a study of CXCR3-negative and CXCR3-positive naive CD8 T cells. Study-wide results and caveats: Memory CD8+ cells had much lower diversity, and both naive subsets had comparably high diversity.

Sequencing was performed on naive CXCR3- CD8+ T cells from blood. As to subset: CD45RO-CCR7+CD27+CD95- naive CD8+ T cells lacking CXCR3 (TNR3-). The chain has TRBV19 and TRBJ2-7; TCRdb reports TRBD1, a call that lacks DNA to check it against. The TCR originated in a human donor in good health. Some clones in this sample may be carry-over from other donors' samples. The CDR3 sequence is CASSIAGTANYEQYF. The complete variable domain, with remaining parts taken from reference TRBV19 and TRBJ2-7, reads DGGITQSPKYLFRKEGQNVTLSCEQNLNHDAMYWYRQDPGQGLRLIYYSQIVNDFQKGDIAEGYSVSREKKESFPLTVTSAQKNPTAFYLCASSIAGTANYEQYFGPGTRLTVT.